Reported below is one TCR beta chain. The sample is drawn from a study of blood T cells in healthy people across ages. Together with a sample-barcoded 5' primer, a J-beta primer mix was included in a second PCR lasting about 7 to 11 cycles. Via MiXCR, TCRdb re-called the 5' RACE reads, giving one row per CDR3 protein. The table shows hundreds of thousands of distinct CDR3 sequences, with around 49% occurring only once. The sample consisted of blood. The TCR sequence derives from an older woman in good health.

The CDR3, as DNA: TGTGCCAGCAGTTTATCCAGCGGGGTCTCCTACGAGCAGTACTTC. It is translated as CASSLSSGVSYEQYF. This sequence joins TRBV28 and TRBJ2-7, with 7 bases lining up with TRBD2. This CDR3 comprises 15 residues. Germline CDR1 is MDHEN and CDR2 is SYDVKM. V shed 1 base and J 0 bases; nucleotides not matched to a gene: 3.